The sequence of this T cell receptor (beta chain) was determined in a study of neurological immune-mediated disorders. TCRdb processed the 5' RACE reads anew with MiXCR; each CDR3 protein has one entry. Here the sample spans fewer than 80,000 distinct CDR3 sequences, less than 6% being singletons. This clonotype was recorded at least ten times. V shed 5 bases and J 6 bases; nucleotides not matched to a gene: 6. The germline CDR1 and CDR2 sequences are LGHDT and YNNKEL (reference sequence). The CDR3 length is 14 residues. The material sequenced was PBMCs. The V call is TRBV3-1, the J call TRBJ1-4; 7 positions match TRBD1. The TCR originated in a woman aged 45 to 65 with multiple sclerosis. CDR3 amino acids: CASSTQGWDEKLFF. The CDR3 DNA reads TGTGCCAGCAGCACACAGGGGTGGGATGAAAAACTGTTTTTT.